Below are 8 T cell receptor beta chains sequenced from a single sample in a study of T cell changes during pregnancy in multiple sclerosis. TCRdb's table, derived via immunoSEQ multiplex PCR, lists solely in-frame clones and lacks some. The profile shows 93,000 or so clones, roughly nine tenths of them singletons. Sequencing used peripheral blood, obtained after pregnancy. All receptors come from a female donor with multiple sclerosis, enrolled in a pregnancy study.

The chain uses TRBV2 and TRBJ2-7; 14 bases map to TRBD2. Germline V CDR1 and CDR2: SNHLY, FYNNEI. CDR3 length equals 17 residues. V lost 5 bases, J lost 2 bases, and 8 bases stayed unmatched. The DNA of the CDR3 is TGTGCCAGCAGTCGGACTAGCGGGGGGTCCCAGGCCTACGAGCAGTACTTC. Translating gives CASSRTSGGSQAYEQYF.

This chain connects TRBV9 to TRBJ2-3, with TRBD2 identical over 8 bases. Germline V lookup: CDR1 SGDLS, CDR2 YYNGEE. J was trimmed by 3 bases and V by 4 bases; bases with no gene match: 19. The CDR3 extends over 19 amino acids. CDR3 region: CASSPKRARAGGRTDTQYF. CDR3 nucleotide sequence: TGTGCCAGCAGCCCCAAAAGGGCTCGGGCGGGGGGTCGAACAGATACGCAGTATTTT. Drawing the rest from reference TRBV9 and TRBJ2-3, the complete variable domain is DSGVTQTPKHLITATGQRVTLRCSPRSGDLSVYWYQQSLDQGLQFLIQYYNGEERAKGNILERFSAQQFPDLHSELNLSSLELGDSALYFCASSPKRARAGGRTDTQYFGPGTRLTVL.

The chain links TRBV28 to TRBJ1-2; possible D gene TRBD1, 5 bases. Trimming stripped 6 bases from V and 0 bases from J, with 11 bases between. Germline assignment: CDR1 MDHEN and CDR2 SYDVKM. The length of the CDR3 is 14 residues. The CDR3 loop is CASRDNGANYGYTF. CDR3 DNA: TGTGCCAGCAGGGACAACGGAGCTAACTATGGCTACACCTTC.

The chain employs TRBV6-1 and TRBJ2-2, with D possibly matching TRBD1 (5 bases). The CDR3 extends over 15 amino acids. Germline CDR1 is MNHNS and CDR2 is SASEGT. V lost 8 bases and J 7 bases, leaving 20 bases between the germline ends. CDR3 coding DNA: TGTGCCAGCGAGAAGGGGCAGTGGGGTGGCGGGGAGCTGTTTTTT. It translates to CASEKGQWGGGELFF.

The CDR3 here is CASSYTGGYSYNEQFF. The CDR3 DNA follows: TGTGCCAGCAGTTACACGGGGGGATACTCCTACAATGAGCAGTTCTTC. The chain is built from TRBV6-5 and TRBJ2-1; TRBD2 agrees at 7 bases. The length of the CDR3 is 16 residues. Per the germline V gene, CDR1 is MNHEY and CDR2 is SVGAGI. Unmatched junction bases numbered 4, after V lost 2 bases and J lost 0 bases.

This clone showed up just once. This chain uses TRBV7-8 with TRBJ2-2, with TRBD2 matching 11 bases. CDR3 length: 17 amino acids. CDR1 and CDR2 from the germline V gene are SGHVS and FQNEAQ. J gave up 3 bases and V 5 bases, and 8 bases lay outside the gene matches. The CDR3 spells CASSTRTSGGHTGELFF. CDR3 DNA sequence: TGTGCCAGCAGCACACGAACTAGCGGGGGACACACCGGGGAGCTGTTTTTT.

The CDR3 protein is CATSRRSGLNEKLFF. In nucleotides, the CDR3 is TGTGCCACCAGCAGGAGGTCGGGATTAAATGAAAAACTGTTTTTT. The chain combines TRBV15 with TRBJ1-4; D gene unclear. Germline CDR1 and CDR2: LNHNV and YYDKDF (reference sequence). V was cut by 3 bases and J by 5 bases, with 13 bases left in between. This CDR3 region has 15 residues.

The J gene is TRBJ1-3, the V gene TRBV9; a weak D match, TRBD1 (6 bases). The V end was cut by 4 bases, the J end by 2 bases, with 16 bases between. Germline lookup yields CDR1 SGDLS and CDR2 YYNGEE. The CDR3 is made up of 16 amino acids. CDR3 in amino acids: CASSRSTGFTGNTIYF. The CDR3 DNA sequence: TGTGCCAGCAGCAGATCGACAGGTTTTACTGGAAACACCATATATTTT.